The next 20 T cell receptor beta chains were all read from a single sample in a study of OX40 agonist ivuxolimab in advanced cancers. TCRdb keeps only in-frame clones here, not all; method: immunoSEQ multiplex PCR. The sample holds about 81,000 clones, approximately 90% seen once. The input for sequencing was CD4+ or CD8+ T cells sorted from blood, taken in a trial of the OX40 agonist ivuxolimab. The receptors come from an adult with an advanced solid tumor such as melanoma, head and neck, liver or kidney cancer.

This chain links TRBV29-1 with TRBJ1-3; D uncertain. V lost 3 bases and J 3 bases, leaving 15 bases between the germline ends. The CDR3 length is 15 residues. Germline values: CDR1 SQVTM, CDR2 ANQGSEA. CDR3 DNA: TGCAGCGTTGACATGGGGATCTGGGGTGGAAACACCATATATTTT. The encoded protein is CSVDMGIWGGNTIYF.

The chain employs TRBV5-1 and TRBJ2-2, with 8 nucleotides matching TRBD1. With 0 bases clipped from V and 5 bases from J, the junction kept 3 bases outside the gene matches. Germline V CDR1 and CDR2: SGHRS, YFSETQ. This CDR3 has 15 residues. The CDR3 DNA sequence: TGCGCCAGCAGCTTGGGGACAGGGAGTACCGGGGAGCTGTTTTTT. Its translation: CASSLGTGSTGELFF.

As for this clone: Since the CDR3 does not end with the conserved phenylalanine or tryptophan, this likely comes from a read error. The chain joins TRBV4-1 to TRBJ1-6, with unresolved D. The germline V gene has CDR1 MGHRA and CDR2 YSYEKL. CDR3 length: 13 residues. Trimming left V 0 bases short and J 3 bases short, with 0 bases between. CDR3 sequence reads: CASSQDYNSPLHL. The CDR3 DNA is TGCGCCAGCAGCCAAGACTATAATTCACCCCTCCACCTT.

The CDR3 bases are TGCGCCAGCAGCCTCCGGACAGGGGGAACCTACGAGCAGTACTTC. It specifies CASSLRTGGTYEQYF. The chain couples TRBV5-1 to TRBJ2-7, with 10 nucleotides matching TRBD1. J gave up 2 bases and V 4 bases, and 6 bases lay outside the gene matches. Germline CDR1 reads SGHRS; CDR2 reads YFSETQ. This CDR3 has 15 amino acids.

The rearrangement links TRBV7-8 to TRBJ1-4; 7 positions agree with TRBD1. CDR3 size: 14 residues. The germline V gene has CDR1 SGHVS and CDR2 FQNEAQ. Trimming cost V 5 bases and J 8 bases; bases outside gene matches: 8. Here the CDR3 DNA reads TGTGCCAGCAGCCGGGACAGCGGACGGGAAAAACTGTTTTTT. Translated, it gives CASSRDSGREKLFF.

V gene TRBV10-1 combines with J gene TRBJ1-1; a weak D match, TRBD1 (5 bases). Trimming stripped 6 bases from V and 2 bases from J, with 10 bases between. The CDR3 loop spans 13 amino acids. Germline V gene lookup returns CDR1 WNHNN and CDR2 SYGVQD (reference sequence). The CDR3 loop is CASSRDSNTEAFF. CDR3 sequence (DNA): TGCGCCAGCAGCCGGGACTCAAACACTGAAGCTTTCTTT.

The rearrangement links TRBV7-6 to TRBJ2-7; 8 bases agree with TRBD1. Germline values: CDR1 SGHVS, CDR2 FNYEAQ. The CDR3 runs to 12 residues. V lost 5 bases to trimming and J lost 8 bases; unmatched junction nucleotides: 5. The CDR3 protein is CASSNSGGQQYF. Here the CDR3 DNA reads TGTGCCAGCAGCAATTCAGGGGGCCAGCAGTACTTC.

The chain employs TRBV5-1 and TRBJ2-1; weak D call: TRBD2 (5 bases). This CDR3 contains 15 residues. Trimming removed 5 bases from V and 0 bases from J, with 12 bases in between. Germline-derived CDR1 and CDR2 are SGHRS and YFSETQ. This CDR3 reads CASSSGSPSYNEQFF. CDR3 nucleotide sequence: TGCGCCAGCAGTTCGGGGTCCCCCTCCTACAATGAGCAGTTCTTC.

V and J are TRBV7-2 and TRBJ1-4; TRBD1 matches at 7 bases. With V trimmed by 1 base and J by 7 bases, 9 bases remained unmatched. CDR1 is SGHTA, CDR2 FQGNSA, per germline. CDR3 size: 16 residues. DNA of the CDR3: TGTGCCAGCAGCTTAGGGAACAGGGGTGGAGGTGAAAAACTGTTTTTT. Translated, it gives CASSLGNRGGGEKLFF.

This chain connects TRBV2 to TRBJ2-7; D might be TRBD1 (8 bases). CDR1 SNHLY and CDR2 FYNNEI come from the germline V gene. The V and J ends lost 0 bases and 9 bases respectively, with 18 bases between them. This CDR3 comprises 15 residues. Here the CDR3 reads CASSEAAQGGTGQYF. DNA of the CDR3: TGTGCCAGCAGTGAAGCGGCACAGGGGGGGACCGGGCAGTACTTC.

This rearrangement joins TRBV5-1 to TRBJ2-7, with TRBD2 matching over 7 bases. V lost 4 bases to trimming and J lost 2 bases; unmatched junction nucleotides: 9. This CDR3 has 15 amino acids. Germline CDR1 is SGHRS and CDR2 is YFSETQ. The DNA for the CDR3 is TGCGCCAGCAGCCCGGGGGGAATAGGAACCTACGAGCAGTACTTC. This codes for CASSPGGIGTYEQYF. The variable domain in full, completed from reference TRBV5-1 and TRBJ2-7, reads KAGVTQTPRYLIKTRGQQVTLSCSPISGHRSVSWYQQTPGQGLQFLFEYFSETQRNKGNFPGRFSGRQFSNSRSEMNVSTLELGDSALYLCASSPGGIGTYEQYFGPGTRLTVT.

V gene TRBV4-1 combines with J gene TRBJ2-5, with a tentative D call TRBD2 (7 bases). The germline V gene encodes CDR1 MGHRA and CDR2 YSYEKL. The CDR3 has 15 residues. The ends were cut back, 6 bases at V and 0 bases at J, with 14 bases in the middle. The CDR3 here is CASRKGGQYQETQYF. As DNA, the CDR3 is TGCGCCAGCAGAAAGGGGGGGCAGTACCAAGAGACCCAGTACTTC.

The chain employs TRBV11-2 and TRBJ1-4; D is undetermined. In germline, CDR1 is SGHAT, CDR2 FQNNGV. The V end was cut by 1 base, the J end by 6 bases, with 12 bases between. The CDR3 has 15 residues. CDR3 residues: CASSLGTRGYEKLFF. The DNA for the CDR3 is TGTGCCAGCAGCTTAGGGACCCGAGGCTATGAAAAACTGTTTTTT.

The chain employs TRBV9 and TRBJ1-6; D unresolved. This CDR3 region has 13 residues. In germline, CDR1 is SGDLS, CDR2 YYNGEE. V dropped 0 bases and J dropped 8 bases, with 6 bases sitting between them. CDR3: CASSVDSYSPLHF. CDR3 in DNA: TGTGCCAGCAGCGTAGACTCGTATTCACCCCTCCACTTT.

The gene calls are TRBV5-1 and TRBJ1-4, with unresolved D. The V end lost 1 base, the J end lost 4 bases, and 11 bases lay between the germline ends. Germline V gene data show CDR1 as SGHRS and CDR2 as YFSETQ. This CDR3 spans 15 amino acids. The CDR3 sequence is CASSLMSPGNEKLFF. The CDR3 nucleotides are TGCGCCAGCAGCTTGATGTCCCCCGGTAATGAAAAACTGTTTTTT.

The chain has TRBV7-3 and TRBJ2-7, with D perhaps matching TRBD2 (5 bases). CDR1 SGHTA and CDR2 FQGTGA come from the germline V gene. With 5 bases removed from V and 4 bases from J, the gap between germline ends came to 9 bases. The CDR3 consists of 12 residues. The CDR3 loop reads CASSRPGYEQYF. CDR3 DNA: TGTGCCAGCAGCAGACCGGGGTACGAGCAGTACTTC.

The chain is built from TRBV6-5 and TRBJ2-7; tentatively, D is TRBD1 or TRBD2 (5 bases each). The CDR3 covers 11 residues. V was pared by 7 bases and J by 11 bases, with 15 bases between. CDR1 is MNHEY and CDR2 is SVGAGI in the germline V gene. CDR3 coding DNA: TGTGCCAGCACCGATGGGGCGGAGGAGTACTTC. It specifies CASTDGAEEYF.

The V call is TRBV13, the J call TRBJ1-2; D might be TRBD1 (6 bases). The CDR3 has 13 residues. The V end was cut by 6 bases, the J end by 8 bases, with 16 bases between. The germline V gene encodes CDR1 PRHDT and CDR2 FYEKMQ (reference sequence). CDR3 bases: TGTGCCAGCAGTGGGACACCTAAAGGAGGCTACACCTTC. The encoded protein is CASSGTPKGGYTF.

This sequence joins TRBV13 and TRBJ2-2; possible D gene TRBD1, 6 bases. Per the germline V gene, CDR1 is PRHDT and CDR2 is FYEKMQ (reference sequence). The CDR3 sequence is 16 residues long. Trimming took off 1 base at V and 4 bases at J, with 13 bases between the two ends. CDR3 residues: CASSLVRGETTGELFF. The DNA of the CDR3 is TGTGCCAGCAGCTTAGTCAGGGGTGAGACCACCGGGGAGCTGTTTTTT.

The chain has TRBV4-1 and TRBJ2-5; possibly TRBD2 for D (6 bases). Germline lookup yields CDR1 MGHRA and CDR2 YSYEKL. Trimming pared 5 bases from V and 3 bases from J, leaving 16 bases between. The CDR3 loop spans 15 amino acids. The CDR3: CASSKGGRPEETQYF. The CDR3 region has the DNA TGCGCCAGCAGCAAGGGAGGCAGGCCAGAAGAGACCCAGTACTTC.